The present entry profiles one T cell receptor beta chain with its context. Its antigen target is currently unknown. Given a much more abundant clone one base away, this may be a read error. The sample belongs to a study of blood T cells in healthy people across ages (dated by TCRdb to 2014 to 2015). Some background on the complete study: In model experiments, template switching captured about one uniquely barcoded TCR beta cDNA molecule for every two T cells. To track age-related changes in TCR beta repertoire diversity, the study relied on deep sequencing normalized with unique cDNA molecular identifiers. The donors were divided into four age groups: young (average approximately 16 years), middle-aged (about 39), aged (about 60) and long-lived (82). The study analyzed two additional independent replicas of 1 million unique cDNA reads from the same blood draw for two donors, one aged 18 to 29 and one aged 80 or older.

The CDR3 contains 12 residues, cysteine and phenylalanine counted. The kept DNA is CDR3 alone, 36 bases in frame from the first base. The germline ends are 12 bases apart after V is trimmed by 7 bases and J by 6 bases. What the study reported, not specific to this receptor: Donor CMV infection status was unknown, potentially confounding age-related changes in expanded clonotypes. Compared with the aged group, the long-lived group had more naive CD4+ T cells, fewer expanded clones and increased TCR diversity, suggesting age selection. As age increased, observed TCR beta diversity per million T cells dropped in a roughly linear way, and a significant reduction was already evident by age 40. Because profiling used bulk unsorted PBMCs, naive and antigen-experienced compartments could not be compared conclusively. The percentage of naive T cells measured by flow cytometry correlated strongly with observed TCR beta diversity. Estimates of total diversity from one million sequenced T cells were regarded as lower bounds and underestimates.

The receptor library was made with 5' RACE. Data came from an Illumina HiSeq 2500. A second PCR of roughly 6 to 11 cycles was run with a J-beta primer mix and a sample-barcoded 5' primer. Each TCR beta cDNA molecule received a unique molecular identifier from a template-switch 5' adaptor carrying 12 random nucleotides. At least 2.5 million CDR3-containing paired-end reads were obtained from each sample. The Mint cDNA synthesis kit, primed by a TRBC-specific oligonucleotide, was used to synthesize first-strand cDNA from all RNA. Following uracil-DNA glycosylase treatment, all cDNA underwent a first 18-cycle PCR with the universal primers M1SS and BC2_uni_R. On the authors' methods: Each sample was normalized by randomly selecting 1 million high-quality reads, each carrying a distinct molecular identifier. Instead of being binned into consensus sequences, reads with shared molecular identifiers were discarded. MiTCR, set to a Q25 quality threshold and the strictest error-elimination algorithm, was used for CDR3 identification, clonotype clustering and error correction. A nonparametric unseen species model with Euler transformation was used to estimate lower-bound total TCR beta diversity. The raw public reads went through TCRdb reprocessing: fastp at Q25, MiXCR clone calling, in-frame beta chains kept. One record per CDR3 amino acid sequence lists the most common genes and DNA. Here the V and J calls rest on TCRdb's processing, not on the authors' analysis. Recorded for this sample are about 840,000 distinct CDR3 sequences; 25% to 30% of them occurred a single time. The ten top clones hold more than 8.5% of the sample.

The approximately 41 donors, aged roughly 6 to 100 years, were systemically healthy Caucasian individuals from Russia. Each donor gave roughly 9.5 milliliters of peripheral blood, collected into EDTA-treated Vacutainer tubes. Ficoll-Paque density-gradient centrifugation was used to isolate PBMCs, with at least 6 million per sample. Trizol reagent was used to extract total RNA from the PBMCs, yielding at least 5.5 micrograms per sample. For every donor, flow cytometry on a PBMC aliquot measured the percentage of naive CD45RAhigh/CD27high T cells. The same specimen was also included in a second study, on T cells of mothers and their children. The second investigation adds: Donors were nine systemically healthy Caucasian individuals: three mothers and their six children. cDNA synthesis used all of the extracted RNA, with approximately 1.4 ug of RNA in each 15 ul reaction. In the second PCR, the M1S primer introduced both the sample barcodes and 2-4 random nucleotides. Each mother yielded over 9.5 million TCR beta CDR3 reads and each child roughly 2.9 million reads. Thymic selection shapes the output of TCR recombination in a similar way in related and unrelated pairs, and inherited differences have a minor effect. Related mother-child pairs always showed normalized repertoire overlap that was slightly higher than in unrelated mother-child pairs, though the difference was never significant. With a sensitivity of approximately 100 clones per million clonotypes, no persistent microchimeric T cell clones were detected. To look for features that set related mother-child pairs apart from unrelated individuals, the researchers ran deep NGS to compare the TCR beta repertoires of mothers and children. On average, the children were approximately 11 +/- 4 years old, while the mothers were roughly 36 +/- 4 years old. After adapter ligation with NEBNext reagents, the libraries were sequenced on Illumina HiSeq 2000 with 100+100 nt paired-end reads. To prevent cross-contamination, the mother and child libraries were prepared one month apart and sequenced in separate runs. For each donor, somewhere between 500,000 and 2,000,000 distinct TCR beta clonotypes were identified. Naive TCR beta clonotypes were estimated from low-frequency clonotypes matched to each donor's FACS-determined naive share, without sorting.

The receptor was isolated from a middle-aged woman in good health. Sequences were obtained from blood. The V and J genes are TRBV12-3 or TRBV12-4 and TRBJ1-2; the D gene cannot be resolved reliably. At the DNA level, the sequence is TGTGCCAGCACCTCAAACAAACATGGCTACACCTTC. This codes for CASTSNKHGYTF.